This T cell receptor beta chain was found in a study of T cells in Graves' hyperthyroidism and ophthalmopathy. The CDR3 extends over 12 amino acids. V was trimmed by 4 bases and J by 4 bases, leaving 8 bases between them. TCR beta CDR3 region amplification was performed from RNA transcripts. The primer set for the first-round RT-PCR of the TCR CDR3 was HTBI. Using its own MiXCR run on the multiplex PCR reads, TCRdb lists one record per CDR3 protein. The sample lists some 380,000 distinct CDR3 sequences, approximately 13% occurring once. This TCR derives from a man aged 30-40 years with Graves' hyperthyroidism that later progressed to Graves' ophthalmopathy. What was sequenced was blood. The V and J genes are TRBV12-3 or TRBV12-4 and TRBJ2-7, with a possible D match to TRBD2 (5 bases). The CDR3 sequence is CASSSGEYEQYF. The DNA for the CDR3 is TGTGCCAGCAGTTCCGGGGAGTACGAGCAGTACTTC.